A single TCR beta chain is shown here with its context. At the DNA level, this CDR3 is encoded by other sequences in the same sample as well. This entry belongs to a study of control samples from healthy donors and cancer patients. CDR1 MNHEY and CDR2 SMNVEV come from the germline V gene (reference sequence). The V end lost 1 base, the J end lost 4 bases, and 11 bases lay between the germline ends. This CDR3 has 14 residues. The table came from immunoSEQ multiplex PCR; TCRdb's copy has only in-frame clones and leaves some out. The sample lists 100,000 or so clones, 80% to 95% occurring once. Sequencing input: blood. This TCR was sampled from a woman aged 25 to 45 in good health. The rearrangement uses TRBV27 and TRBJ2-7; a possible D gene is TRBD1 (5 bases). This CDR3 reads CASSLWGTGYEQYF. CDR3 coding DNA: TGTGCCAGCAGTTTATGGGGAACAGGTTACGAGCAGTACTTC.